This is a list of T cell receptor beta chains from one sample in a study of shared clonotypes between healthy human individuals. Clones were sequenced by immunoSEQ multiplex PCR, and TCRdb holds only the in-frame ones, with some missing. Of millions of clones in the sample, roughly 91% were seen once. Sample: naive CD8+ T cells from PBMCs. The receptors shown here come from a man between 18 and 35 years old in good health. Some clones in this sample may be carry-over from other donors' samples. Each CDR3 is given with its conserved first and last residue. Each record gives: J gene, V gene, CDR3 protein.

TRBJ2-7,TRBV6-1,CASSAPGLAGDEQYF
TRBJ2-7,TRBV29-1,CSVAGLAEGSRYEQYF
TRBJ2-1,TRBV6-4,CASSDKDRRSEQFF
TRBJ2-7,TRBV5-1,CASSFSGQPLEQYF
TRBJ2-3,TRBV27,CASSLQRLSGETENVQYF
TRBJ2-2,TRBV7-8,CASSPTGNTGELFF
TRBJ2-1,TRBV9,CASSVGGGGAYNEQFF
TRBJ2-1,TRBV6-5,CASSSGTSGNEQFF
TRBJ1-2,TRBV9,CASSVAGTYGYTF
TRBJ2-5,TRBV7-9,CASSLRQGIEETQYF
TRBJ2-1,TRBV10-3,CAISESTSGYNEQFF
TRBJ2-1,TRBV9,CASSRYFSEQFF
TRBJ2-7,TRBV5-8,CAGGQRGYF
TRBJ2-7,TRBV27,CASSSRGDYEQYF
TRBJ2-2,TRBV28,CASRPIEPGQGNTGELFF
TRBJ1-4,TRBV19,CASSSYNEKLFF
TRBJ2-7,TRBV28,CASSPRDTEQYF
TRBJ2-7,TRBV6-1,CASRTVYEQYF
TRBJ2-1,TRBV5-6,CASSPGTGSHNEQFF
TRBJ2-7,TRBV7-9,CASSLGPSYEQYF
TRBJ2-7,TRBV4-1,CASSQDRYISYEQYF
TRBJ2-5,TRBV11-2,CASSQTGRSETQYF
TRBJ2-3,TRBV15,CATSRGLAGFTDTQYF
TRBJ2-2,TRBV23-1,CASSQSSPGSPPTRPGELFF
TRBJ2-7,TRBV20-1,CSATTQQYF
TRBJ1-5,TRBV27,CASSSDREGFNQPQHF
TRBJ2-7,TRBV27,CASSSGGQQYF
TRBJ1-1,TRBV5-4,CASSSTENTEAFF
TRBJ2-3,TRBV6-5,CATSPGPGTDTQYF
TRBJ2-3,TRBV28,CASSLEGTSGSTDTQYF
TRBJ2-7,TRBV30,CAWRAASTYEQYF
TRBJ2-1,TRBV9,CASSVQTYNEQFF
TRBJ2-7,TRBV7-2,CASSYYRDYEQYF
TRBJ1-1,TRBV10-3,CAISGTGEWTEAFF
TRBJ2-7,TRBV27,CASSSRQDFSYEQYF
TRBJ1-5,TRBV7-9,CASSMDRDQPQHF
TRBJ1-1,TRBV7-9,CASRWKVTDNTEAFF